This passage covers 24 T cell receptor beta chains from one sample sequenced in a study of identical twins. TCRdb fed the 5' RACE reads into MiXCR, producing one record per CDR3 protein. The table has over 600,000 distinct CDR3 sequences, 20% to 25% seen once. This same sample was also taken into another study, of T cells expressing NK-cell markers.

The material sequenced was PBMCs. Source of these receptors: a woman between 18 and 29 years old in good health.

In this sample, this clonotype turned up many times. The genes are TRBV7-9 and TRBJ1-2; D not certain. Germline CDR1 reads SEHNR; CDR2 reads FQNEAQ (reference sequence). The CDR3 is made up of 11 amino acids. The V end was cut by 5 bases, the J end by 7 bases, with 8 bases between. The CDR3 loop reads CASSPSSGYTF. The CDR3 DNA sequence: TGTGCCAGCAGCCCGTCGAGTGGCTACACCTTC.

The chain employs TRBV6-2 or TRBV6-3 and TRBJ2-1; 9 nucleotides match TRBD2. The germline CDR1 and CDR2 sequences are MNHEY and SVGEGT. V trimming: 0 bases; J trimming: 8 bases; junction bases outside the gene matches: 5. The CDR3 length is 15 residues. The CDR3 spells CASSYSNSGSDEQFF. The DNA of the CDR3 is TGTGCCAGCAGTTACTCGAATAGCGGGAGCGATGAGCAGTTCTTC.

This clonotype came up a few times. The chain employs TRBV27 and TRBJ2-7, with 9 bases aligning to TRBD1. The CDR3 consists of 16 residues. Germline V gene data show CDR1 as MNHEY and CDR2 as SMNVEV (reference sequence). V trimming: 7 bases; J trimming: 5 bases; junction bases outside the gene matches: 15. CDR3 in amino acids: CASTPGAGTGYHEQYF. CDR3 DNA sequence: TGTGCCAGCACCCCCGGGGCGGGGACAGGGTATCACGAGCAGTACTTC.

J is TRBJ2-5 and V is TRBV6-1; D ambiguous. This CDR3 contains 16 residues. Trimming shortened V by 6 bases and J by 5 bases, and 22 bases separated the two germline ends. Germline CDR1 MNHNS, CDR2 SASEGT. The CDR3 region is CASSSSKAAPDETQYF. In nucleotides, the CDR3 is TGTGCCAGCAGCTCAAGTAAGGCAGCCCCCGATGAGACCCAGTACTTC.

The chain uses TRBV20-1 and TRBJ2-1; maybe TRBD1 (6 bases). The CDR3 spans 13 residues. Trimming removed 4 bases at V and 11 bases at J, with 18 bases between. The germline CDR1 and CDR2 sequences are DFQATT and SNEGSKA (reference sequence). CDR3 DNA: TGCAGTGCTACCCAGGACAGCCCTATGCAGCAGTTCTTC. It codes for CSATQDSPMQQFF.

V and J are TRBV7-2 and TRBJ1-1; D ambiguous. The V end was cut by 5 bases, the J end by 1 base, with 17 bases between. The germline gives CDR1 SGHTA, CDR2 FQGNSA. The CDR3 is 16 residues long. CDR3 coding DNA: TGTGCCAGCAGCCAGAGTAAAGGAGGAGAGAACACTGAAGCTTTCTTT. Residues: CASSQSKGGENTEAFF.

The chain links TRBV12-3 or TRBV12-4 to TRBJ2-3; D might be TRBD1 or TRBD2, each matching 6 bases. Trimming left V 7 bases short and J 3 bases short, with 14 bases between. The CDR3 is 14 residues long. CDR3 nucleotide sequence: TGTGCCAGCAAACTCCAGGGGAGGACAGATACGCAGTATTTT. Its translation is CASKLQGRTDTQYF.

This clonotype was counted ten times or more. V and J are TRBV12-3 or TRBV12-4 and TRBJ2-7; possibly TRBD2 for D (6 bases). The CDR3 sequence is 12 residues long. The ends were cut back, 3 bases at V and 5 bases at J, with 8 bases in the middle. The CDR3 loop reads CASSFAGNEQYF. DNA of the CDR3: TGTGCCAGCAGTTTCGCGGGAAACGAGCAGTACTTC.

The J gene is TRBJ2-5, the V gene TRBV6-1; TRBD2 agrees at 9 bases. The CDR3 extends over 14 amino acids. Germline-derived CDR1 and CDR2 are MNHNS and SASEGT. The V segment lost 1 base and the J segment 4 bases; nucleotides outside the gene matches: 1. The CDR3, as DNA: TGTGCCAGCAGTGAAGGACTAGCGGTAGAGACCCAGTACTTC. Protein: CASSEGLAVETQYF.

V is TRBV12-3 or TRBV12-4 and J is TRBJ1-6; the D is unclear. V was pared by 3 bases and J by 10 bases, with 13 bases between. The CDR3 is made up of 14 amino acids. The DNA for the CDR3 is TGTGCCAGCAGTTTGCGGGGTCCGGGCTCACCCCTCCACTTT. Translation gives CASSLRGPGSPLHF.

This clonotype was seen more than once but under ten times. The V and J genes are TRBV20-1 and TRBJ2-7; no clear D gene. V lost 5 bases, J lost 2 bases, and 10 bases lay in between. This CDR3 is 12 amino acids long. CDR1 is DFQATT and CDR2 is SNEGSKA in the germline V gene (reference sequence). The CDR3 DNA reads TGCAGTGCTGGTGGCGGAACCTACGAGCAGTACTTC. Its protein product is CSAGGGTYEQYF.

This chain connects TRBV20-1 to TRBJ2-1, with TRBD2 matching over 10 bases. Trimming took 6 bases from V and 8 from J; bases not matched to a gene: 10. Germline V CDR1 and CDR2: DFQATT, SNEGSKA (reference sequence). This CDR3 region has 14 residues. This CDR3 reads CSASTSGVFDEQFF. Here the CDR3 DNA reads TGCAGTGCGAGTACTAGCGGGGTCTTTGATGAGCAGTTCTTC.

Many counts were recorded for this clonotype. The chain links TRBV14 to TRBJ2-4; 7 bases are shared with TRBD1. Germline assignment: CDR1 SGHDN and CDR2 FVKESK. Trimming removed 4 bases from V and 1 base from J; junction bases left unmatched: 10. The CDR3 covers 17 residues. CDR3 residues: CASSPYTAQGAKNIQYF. CDR3 in DNA: TGTGCCAGCAGCCCATATACGGCACAGGGGGCCAAAAACATTCAGTACTTC.

The chain combines TRBV12-3 or TRBV12-4 with TRBJ1-2; D remains ambiguous. V lost 8 bases and J 7 bases, leaving 14 bases between the germline ends. The CDR3 has 12 residues. CDR3 loop: CASSPLSVGYTF. CDR3 DNA sequence: TGTGCCAGCTCCCCCCTTTCGGTTGGCTACACCTTC.

The chain recombines TRBV4-3 with TRBJ1-1, with TRBD1 as a possible D gene (5 bases). In germline, CDR1 is LGHNA, CDR2 YSLEER. The CDR3 runs to 16 residues. With 0 bases removed from V and 1 base from J, the gap between germline ends came to 12 bases. This CDR3 is CASSQESSGPNTEAFF. In DNA, the CDR3 is TGCGCCAGCAGCCAAGAGTCCTCGGGACCGAACACTGAAGCTTTCTTT.

This clonotype was counted many times. CDR3 nucleotide sequence: TGTGCCATCAGTGACGGGGGGCGTCATGGCTACACCTTC. This encodes CAISDGGRHGYTF. This chain uses TRBV10-3 with TRBJ1-2, with a tentative D call TRBD1 (6 bases). V shed 3 bases and J shed 6 bases, with 11 bases lying between them. CDR3 length: 13 residues. Germline V gene lookup returns CDR1 ENHRY and CDR2 SYGVKD.

J is TRBJ2-2 and V is TRBV9, with 9 bases lining up with TRBD2. The V and J ends lost 2 bases and 3 bases, in that order; junction bases with no gene match: 2. CDR1 is SGDLS and CDR2 is YYNGEE in the germline V gene. There are 15 residues in the CDR3. The CDR3 DNA reads TGTGCCAGCAGCGTCCTAGCGGGACACACCGGGGAGCTGTTTTTT. Translated: CASSVLAGHTGELFF.

The J gene is TRBJ2-1, the V gene TRBV12-3 or TRBV12-4; no clear D gene. The V end was cut by 1 base, the J end by 2 bases, with 9 bases between. This CDR3 has 15 residues. CDR3 DNA: TGTGCCAGCAGTTTAGGAGAGTTGGCCTACAATGAGCAGTTCTTC. Residues: CASSLGELAYNEQFF.

The gene calls are TRBV18 and TRBJ2-6; the D gene is possibly TRBD2 (6 bases). The CDR3 is 17 amino acids. Trimming removed 3 bases from V and 0 bases from J, with 12 bases in between. Germline assignment: CDR1 KGHSH and CDR2 LQKENI. The CDR3 loop is CASSPTPGGSGANVLTF. CDR3 in DNA: TGTGCCAGCTCACCTACGCCCGGGGGCTCTGGGGCCAACGTCCTGACTTTC.

The chain joins TRBV30 to TRBJ2-1; a possible D gene is TRBD2 (5 bases). CDR1 and CDR2 from the germline V gene are GTSNPN and SVGIG (reference sequence). V lost 5 bases and J lost 3, with 8 bases in between. The length of the CDR3 is 12 residues. CDR3 nucleotide sequence: TGTGCCTGGGACCGGGACTACAATGAGCAGTTCTTC. It specifies CAWDRDYNEQFF.

About this clonotype itself: A read error may produce the germline difference seen at one junction end. J is TRBJ2-2 and V is TRBV5-6; D is undetermined. Germline lookup yields CDR1 SGHDT and CDR2 YYEEEE. CDR3 length equals 14 residues. The CDR3: CARGRRLLCWELLF. As DNA, the CDR3 is TGTGCCAGGGGCCGACGGCTCCTTTGCTGGGAACTGCTTTTT.

Of note for this clonotype: One junction end disagrees with the germline gene, perhaps due to a read error. This chain joins TRBV11-2 and TRBJ2-1, with D maybe TRBD2 (5 bases). The CDR3 has 16 amino acids. Germline lookup yields CDR1 SGHAT and CDR2 FQNNGV. The CDR3 reads CASSVEGVRFGNEQFF. The CDR3 DNA is TGTGCCAGCAGCGTAGAGGGAGTGCGTTTCGGCAATGAGCAGTTCTTC.

This chain connects TRBV20-1 to TRBJ2-1; D is possibly TRBD1 (6 bases). In germline, CDR1 is DFQATT, CDR2 SNEGSKA (reference sequence). V gave up 5 bases and J gave up 8 bases, with 19 bases separating them. The CDR3 totals 14 residues. This CDR3 is CSASPDSRVYEQFF. The CDR3 region has the DNA TGCAGTGCTTCACCGGACAGCAGGGTCTATGAGCAGTTCTTC.

This clonotype has just one count. V and J are TRBV7-9 and TRBJ2-7; no firm D call. Trimming cost V 1 base and J 3 bases, with 7 bases left between them. This CDR3 has 13 residues. Germline lookup yields CDR1 SEHNR and CDR2 FQNEAQ (reference sequence). In nucleotides, the CDR3 is TGTGCCAGCAGCTTAGATCTAGACTACGAGCAGTACTTC. Residues: CASSLDLDYEQYF.